The clone carrying this T cell receptor beta chain is labeled as medium-sized (0.01 to 0.1%). The sample comes from a study of molecular identifiers for immune sequencing clone quantification. CDR1 is SEHNR, CDR2 FQNEAQ, per germline (reference sequence). Trimming left V 4 bases short and J 9 bases short, with 16 bases between. CDR3 length equals 13 residues. TCRdb redid the calling of the PCR reads with MiXCR, one entry per CDR3 protein. This table holds about 9,800 distinct CDR3 sequences, around 19% found once. The chain is built from TRBV7-9 and TRBJ2-7; a possible D gene is TRBD1 (5 bases). The source of this sequence is a human donor in good health. Some libraries in this study had Jurkat cell RNA spiked in. Sample: naive CD8+ T cells from blood, with Jurkat cell RNA spiked in. Stated subset: FACS-sorted CD8+CD4-CCR7+CD45RA+ naive T cells. CDR3 coding DNA: TGTGCCAGCAGCTCCCTGGGTTATCAGGGGCAGTACTTC. This codes for CASSSLGYQGQYF. The variable domain in full, completed from reference TRBV7-9 and TRBJ2-7, reads DTGVSQNPRHKITKRGQNVTFRCDPISEHNRLYWYRQTLGQGPEFLTYFQNEAQLEKSRLLSDRFSAERPKGSFSTLEIQRTEQGDSAMYLCASSSLGYQGQYFGPGTRLTVT.